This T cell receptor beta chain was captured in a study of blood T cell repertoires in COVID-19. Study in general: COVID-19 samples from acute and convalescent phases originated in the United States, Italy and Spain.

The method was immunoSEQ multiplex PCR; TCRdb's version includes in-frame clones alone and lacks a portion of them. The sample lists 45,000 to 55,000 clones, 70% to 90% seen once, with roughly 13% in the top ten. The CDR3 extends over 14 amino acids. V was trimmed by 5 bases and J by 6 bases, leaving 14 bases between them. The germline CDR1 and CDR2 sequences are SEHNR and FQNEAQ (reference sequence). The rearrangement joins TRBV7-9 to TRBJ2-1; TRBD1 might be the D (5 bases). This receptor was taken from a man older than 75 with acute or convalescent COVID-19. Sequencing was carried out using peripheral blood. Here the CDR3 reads CASSPRGRGNEQFF. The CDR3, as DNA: TGTGCCAGCAGCCCCCGTGGTAGGGGCAATGAGCAGTTCTTC.